Presented here are 27 T cell receptor beta chains from one specimen sequenced in a study of blood T cells in healthy people across ages. Primers used in a second PCR of roughly 7 to 11 cycles were a sample-barcoded 5' primer and a J-beta primer mix. TCRdb reprocessed the 5' RACE reads with MiXCR, giving one entry per CDR3 protein. Among 450,000 to 650,000 distinct CDR3 sequences listed, under 30% were seen once. This sample was also put to use in a study of T cells of mothers and their children.

What was sequenced was blood. Receptors were obtained from a boy younger than 18 in good health.

The table lists this clonotype with a few counts. The chain uses TRBV5-1 and TRBJ1-3; unclear D gene. The CDR3 length is 13 residues. Trimming stripped 0 bases from V and 4 bases from J, with 5 bases between. Germline CDR1 is SGHRS and CDR2 is YFSETQ. The CDR3 region is CASSLDRGNTIYF. The CDR3 DNA sequence: TGCGCCAGCAGCTTGGATAGGGGAAACACCATATATTTT.

Note on this clonotype: The junction departs from germline at one end; a sequencing error may be responsible. The V call is TRBV6-2 or TRBV6-3, the J call TRBJ2-7; D call uncertain. In germline, CDR1 is MNHEY, CDR2 SVGEGT. The CDR3 sequence is 13 residues long. CDR3: CASIRRTSDEQHF. The CDR3 DNA reads as TGTGCCAGCATCCGACGGACCTCTGACGAGCAGCACTTC.

J is TRBJ2-5 and V is TRBV4-3; no firm D call. CDR1 and CDR2 from the germline V gene are LGHNA and YSLEER. This CDR3 has 14 residues. Trimming stripped 0 bases from V and 3 bases from J, with 8 bases between. The CDR3 region has the DNA TGCGCCAGCAGCCAAGAAAGGGCAGAAGAGACCCAGTACTTC. Amino acid sequence: CASSQERAEETQYF.

J is TRBJ2-3 and V is TRBV5-1; D is perhaps TRBD2 (5 bases). V lost 5 bases and J lost 5, with 15 bases in between. Germline V gene sequence: CDR1 SGHRS, CDR2 YFSETQ. This CDR3 comprises 14 residues. The CDR3 DNA reads TGCGCCAGCAGAGGCGGTCAACGGGGAGATACGCAGTATTTT. Protein: CASRGGQRGDTQYF.

This chain links TRBV4-3 with TRBJ2-5, with a possible D match to TRBD2 (6 bases). The J call is uncertain, as TRBJ2-7 better fits the DNA end. CDR3 length: 15 residues. Per germline, CDR1 LGHNA and CDR2 YSLEER. CDR3 sequence: CASSQAFPGVDEQYF. The CDR3 region has the DNA TGCGCCAGCAGCCAAGCGTTCCCGGGGGTCGACGAGCAGTACTTC.

CDR3 sequence: CSASRLAVLVQETQYF. The CDR3 DNA reads TGCAGTGCTAGTAGGCTAGCGGTACTAGTCCAAGAGACCCAGTACTTC. This chain links TRBV20-1 with TRBJ2-5, with 7 bases aligning to TRBD2. The V segment lost 3 bases and the J segment 1 base; nucleotides outside the gene matches: 11. Germline assignment: CDR1 DFQATT and CDR2 SNEGSKA (reference sequence). The CDR3 sequence is 16 residues long.

Notes on this clonotype: One base away lies a much larger clone, so this may be a sequencing read error. The V gene is TRBV7-9, the J gene TRBJ2-5; 7 bases fit TRBD2. The better agreement between TRBJ2-1 and the DNA end casts doubt on the J call. This CDR3 is built from 13 residues. CDR1 and CDR2 (germline): SEHNR, FQNEAQ (reference sequence). The CDR3 DNA sequence: TGTGCCAGCAGCTTATGGGGGGGCAATGAGCAGTTCTTC. Residues: CASSLWGGNEQFF.

This chain connects TRBV6-2 or TRBV6-3 to TRBJ2-2, with D perhaps matching TRBD1 (6 bases). Germline CDR1 is MNHEY and CDR2 is SVGEGT. The CDR3 contains 15 residues. V dropped 8 bases and J dropped 6 bases, with 19 bases sitting between them. The chain's CDR3 is CASGHRDTSPGELFF. The CDR3 nucleotides are TGTGCCAGCGGCCATCGGGACACCAGCCCCGGGGAGCTGTTTTTT.

The CDR3 DNA sequence: TGTGCCAGCAGACCCGGGACAGGGGGCAGCGGGGAGCTGTTTTTT. Protein product: CASRPGTGGSGELFF. The chain has TRBV12-3 or TRBV12-4 and TRBJ2-2; 12 bases line up with TRBD1. V shed 6 bases, J shed 7 bases, and the junction held 6 bases outside the gene matches. This CDR3 has 15 amino acids.

The rearrangement uses TRBV7-9 and TRBJ2-2; perhaps TRBD1 as D (5 bases). This CDR3 is built from 14 residues. Germline CDR1 SEHNR, CDR2 FQNEAQ (reference sequence). V shed 4 bases and J shed 5 bases, with 11 bases lying between them. CDR3 DNA sequence: TGTGCCAGCAGCTCTCCAGGGCGGACCGGGGAGCTGTTTTTT. Translated: CASSSPGRTGELFF.

This chain links TRBV20-1 with TRBJ2-5; D remains ambiguous. There are 15 residues in the CDR3. In germline, CDR1 is DFQATT, CDR2 SNEGSKA (reference sequence). Trimming stripped 3 bases from V and 0 bases from J, with 14 bases between. The CDR3 bases are TGCAGTGCTAGTCTGGGGTACGACGACCAAGAGACCCAGTACTTC. Translation gives CSASLGYDDQETQYF.

This clonotype was seen a few times. This chain joins TRBV29-1 and TRBJ2-7; 11 bases are a match to TRBD1. The germline V gene encodes CDR1 SQVTM and CDR2 ANQGSEA. V was pared by 1 base and J by 6 bases, with 5 bases of the junction left unmatched. CDR3 size: 14 residues. The DNA for the CDR3 is TGCAGCGTTGAAGGGACAGGGGGCTACGGCGAGCAGTACTTC. Encoded protein: CSVEGTGGYGEQYF.

In this sample, this clonotype turned up a few times. This chain links TRBV6-1 with TRBJ2-3; D not resolved. CDR1 is MNHNS, CDR2 SASEGT, per germline. This CDR3 has 16 amino acids. Trimming removed 2 bases from V and 2 bases from J, with 14 bases in between. The CDR3 spells CASSEWAGSLTDTQYF. The CDR3 DNA sequence: TGTGCCAGCAGTGAATGGGCAGGTAGTCTCACAGATACGCAGTATTTT.

This sequence joins TRBV20-1 and TRBJ2-1; tentative D call: TRBD2 (5 bases). The germline CDR1 and CDR2 sequences are DFQATT and SNEGSKA (reference sequence). The CDR3 contains 17 residues. With 5 bases removed from V and 4 bases from J, the gap between germline ends came to 24 bases. CDR3 coding DNA: TGCAGTGCTCTCGAAACGGGTAGCGCCCCTTCGTACAATGAGCAGTTCTTC. Its translation is CSALETGSAPSYNEQFF.

This clonotype was recorded a few times. The chain employs TRBV20-1 and TRBJ2-3; 7 bases line up with TRBD2. V gave up 0 bases and J gave up 1 base; unmatched junction bases: 7. The CDR3 loop spans 16 amino acids. Germline loops: CDR1 DFQATT, CDR2 SNEGSKA (reference sequence). The CDR3 is CSARDPQRDRTDTQYF. The CDR3 DNA follows: TGCAGTGCTAGAGATCCCCAGCGGGACCGCACAGATACGCAGTATTTT.

The chain links TRBV29-1 to TRBJ2-5, with D perhaps matching TRBD1 (5 bases). The DNA end favors TRBJ2-7, so the J call may be wrong. In germline, CDR1 is SQVTM, CDR2 ANQGSEA. The CDR3 spans 12 residues. CDR3 in DNA: TGCAGCGTTGAAGATCAGGGTCCCGAGCAGTACTTC. As protein: CSVEDQGPEQYF.

A few counts support this clonotype. The V call is TRBV12-3 or TRBV12-4, the J call TRBJ2-3, with TRBD2 as a possible D gene (6 bases). This CDR3 is built from 15 residues. Deletions cut 4 bases from V and 6 bases from J, with 17 bases between. The CDR3: CASSSTRAAADTQYF. The CDR3 bases are TGTGCCAGCAGTTCGACTAGGGCGGCAGCGGATACGCAGTATTTT.

This clonotype was recorded a few times. J is TRBJ2-1 and V is TRBV7-2, with D maybe TRBD2 (5 bases). Trimming removed 0 bases from V and 3 bases from J, with 9 bases in between. The CDR3 has 15 amino acids. Germline V gene sequence: CDR1 SGHTA, CDR2 FQGNSA. The DNA of the CDR3 is TGTGCCAGCAGCTTAGCGGGAGTGCGCTACAATGAGCAGTTCTTC. This gives the protein CASSLAGVRYNEQFF. Full variable domain (remainder filled in from reference TRBV7-2 and TRBJ2-1): GAGVSQSPSNKVTEKGKDVELRCDPISGHTALYWYRQSLGQGLEFLIYFQGNSAPDKSGLPSDRFSAERTGGSVSTLTIQRTQQEDSAVYLCASSLAGVRYNEQFFGPGTRLTVL.

The CDR3 here is CASSLFLAEGTQYF. The DNA of the CDR3 is TGTGCCAGCAGCTTATTCCTAGCGGAGGGGACCCAGTACTTC. The chain has TRBV7-9 and TRBJ2-5; 7 bases agree with TRBD2. This CDR3 is built from 14 residues. The V gene end was trimmed by 2 bases and the J gene end by 7 bases; junction bases not matched to a gene: 7. Germline values: CDR1 SEHNR, CDR2 FQNEAQ (reference sequence).

In its sample, this clonotype was seen a few times. The chain employs TRBV6-1 and TRBJ2-5, with 8 bases lining up with TRBD2. The last part of the DNA fits TRBJ2-1 better; the J call may be wrong. Looked up from germline, CDR1 is MNHNS and CDR2 is SASEGT. CDR3 length: 17 residues. CDR3 sequence reads: CASSEDWTSMARNEQFF. For the CDR3, the DNA is TGTGCCAGCAGTGAAGACTGGACTAGCATGGCTCGCAATGAGCAGTTCTTC.

This clonotype has more than one count but fewer than ten. The rearrangement uses TRBV7-2 and TRBJ1-2; D remains unclear. Germline V gene data show CDR1 as SGHTA and CDR2 as FQGNSA. V lost 2 bases and J 4 bases, leaving 5 bases between the germline ends. The CDR3 covers 12 residues. The DNA for the CDR3 is TGTGCCAGCAGCTTAAAGTTCTATGGCTACACCTTC. As protein: CASSLKFYGYTF.

This clonotype came up a few times. This chain links TRBV2 with TRBJ2-1, with 12 positions matching TRBD2. J was trimmed by 6 bases and V by 9 bases; bases with no gene match: 3. Germline V gives CDR1 SNHLY, CDR2 FYNNEI. The CDR3 has 13 amino acids. The CDR3 loop reads CARASGRANEQFF. CDR3 nucleotide sequence: TGTGCCAGGGCTAGCGGGAGGGCCAATGAGCAGTTCTTC.

The V gene is TRBV6-5, the J gene TRBJ2-1; 9 positions match TRBD2. The DNA end is more similar to TRBJ2-7, so the J call may be wrong. Germline CDR1 and CDR2: MNHEY and SVGAGI. The CDR3 consists of 14 residues. For the CDR3, the DNA is TGTGCCAGCAGTAGCGGGGGGCCGACCTACGAGCAGTACTTC. As protein: CASSSGGPTYEQYF.

This clonotype was counted between two and nine times. The V call is TRBV28, the J call TRBJ1-6; D call uncertain. There are 15 residues in the CDR3. Germline V lookup: CDR1 MDHEN, CDR2 SYDVKM. V lost 3 bases and J lost 5, with 11 bases in between. The CDR3 DNA follows: TGTGCCAGCAGTTTTCGAGAGGGTCATAATTCACCCCTCCACTTT. Translation gives CASSFREGHNSPLHF.

Only a few counts were recorded for this clonotype. The J gene is TRBJ1-2, the V gene TRBV4-3; D is unclear. Trimming left V 0 bases short and J 4 bases short, with 15 bases between. CDR1 and CDR2 from the germline V gene are LGHNA and YSLEER. This CDR3 has 16 residues. The chain's CDR3 is CASSQESLGGFYGYTF. CDR3 DNA: TGCGCCAGCAGCCAAGAGTCCCTCGGAGGATTCTATGGCTACACCTTC.

The chain joins TRBV4-3 to TRBJ1-4; TRBD1 agrees at 7 bases. This CDR3 comprises 16 residues. V lost 2 bases and J lost 3; bases outside the gene matches: 6. Germline V gene sequence: CDR1 LGHNA, CDR2 YSLEER. CDR3 sequence: CASSQLGTEANEKLFF. CDR3 DNA: TGCGCCAGCAGCCAACTCGGGACAGAAGCTAATGAAAAACTGTTTTTT.

The chain combines TRBV5-5 with TRBJ2-2; tentatively, D is TRBD1 (6 bases). The CDR3 extends over 16 amino acids. The V gene lost 4 bases and the J gene lost 6 bases, with 19 bases spanning the gap. Germline loops: CDR1 SGHKS, CDR2 YYEKEE (reference sequence). The CDR3 reads CASSPIHWGRAGELFF. In DNA form, the CDR3 reads TGTGCCAGCAGCCCAATACATTGGGGGCGGGCCGGGGAGCTGTTTTTT.